Sequencing of this TCR beta chain was carried out in a study of shared clonotypes between healthy human individuals. Study context: The donor group consisted of a couple of women and a few men, aged 18 to 49.

Study-wide results and caveats: An anticipated effect of sequencing depth on clonotype sharing among donors was recognized.

Germline CDR1 is MNHEY and CDR2 is SVGAGI. CDR3 length: 14 amino acids. V was clipped by 2 bases and J by 10 bases; unmatched bases: 9. TCRdb's copy holds only in-frame clones and misses some; the assay was immunoSEQ multiplex PCR. The data contain 550,000 to 850,000 clones, under 80% of them singletons. As for this clone: What it binds is not known.

The sequence derives from a woman aged 25 to 39 in good health. The V and J genes are TRBV6-5 and TRBJ1-1; the match to TRBD1 covers 8 bases. Input material: memory CD4+ T cells sorted from blood. Subset of the sample: CD45RA-negative fraction. CDR3 sequence reads: CASSYTGGGAGAFF. In DNA, the CDR3 is TGTGCCAGCAGTTACACAGGGGGAGGAGCCGGAGCTTTCTTT.